Below are 27 T cell receptor beta chains sequenced from a single sample in a study of blood T cell repertoires in COVID-19. Generated by immunoSEQ multiplex PCR, the TCRdb table keeps only in-frame clones and is missing some. The repertoire has approximately 230,000 clones, roughly 89% of them found once; the top ten carry around 2%. Sequencing used peripheral blood. Source of these receptors: a man aged 30 to 39 who had recovered from COVID-19.

The chain couples TRBV11-3 to TRBJ1-5; 8 bases align to TRBD1. CDR1 is SGHNT, CDR2 YENEEA, per germline. This CDR3 is 15 amino acids long. J lost 6 bases, V lost 3 bases, and 7 bases had no gene match. CDR3: CASSLFRGQGQPQHF. The CDR3, as DNA: TGTGCCAGCAGCTTGTTCAGGGGGCAGGGTCAGCCCCAGCATTTT.

This chain joins TRBV27 and TRBJ1-2, with 7 bases identical to TRBD1. The germline V gene encodes CDR1 MNHEY and CDR2 SMNVEV (reference sequence). J was trimmed by 5 bases and V by 4 bases; bases with no gene match: 10. CDR3 size: 15 residues. CDR3 in amino acids: CASSSPGQSQYGYTF. As DNA, the CDR3 is TGTGCCAGCAGTTCCCCGGGACAGTCACAATATGGCTACACCTTC.

The chain employs TRBV28 and TRBJ2-1; TRBD1 agrees at 7 bases. The CDR3 covers 14 residues. Unmatched junction bases numbered 8, after V lost 6 bases and J lost 6 bases. Germline CDR1 and CDR2: MDHEN and SYDVKM. The CDR3 sequence: CASSQRDSFNEQFF. The CDR3 bases are TGTGCCAGCAGCCAGAGGGACAGCTTCAATGAGCAGTTCTTC.

The rearrangement links TRBV10-3 to TRBJ2-5; D is ambiguous. CDR1 is ENHRY, CDR2 SYGVKD, per germline. V lost 3 bases and J 0 bases, leaving 14 bases between the germline ends. The CDR3 is made up of 16 amino acids. The CDR3 loop reads CAISDQAGKHQETQYF. Written as DNA, the CDR3 is TGTGCCATCAGTGATCAGGCAGGCAAACACCAAGAGACCCAGTACTTC.

The V and J genes are TRBV5-1 and TRBJ1-2; 8 bases map to TRBD1. The V segment lost 2 bases and the J segment 1 base; nucleotides outside the gene matches: 4. This CDR3 spans 15 amino acids. Germline loops: CDR1 SGHRS, CDR2 YFSETQ. CDR3 sequence reads: CASSFSGGGNYGYTF. DNA of the CDR3: TGCGCCAGCAGCTTTTCAGGGGGCGGTAACTATGGCTACACCTTC.

The chain employs TRBV5-5 and TRBJ1-1, with a possible D match to TRBD1 (5 bases). The CDR3 spans 17 residues. The ends were cut back, 1 base at V and 1 base at J, with 17 bases in the middle. Germline V gene lookup returns CDR1 SGHKS and CDR2 YYEKEE (reference sequence). In DNA, the CDR3 is TGTGCCAGCAGCTTGTCGGTTCGGGGGGTAGGGAACACTGAAGCTTTCTTT. Its translation: CASSLSVRGVGNTEAFF.

V usage is TRBV20-1 and J usage is TRBJ1-4; D call uncertain. V shed 6 bases and J shed 6 bases, with 8 bases lying between them. Germline V gives CDR1 DFQATT, CDR2 SNEGSKA (reference sequence). The CDR3 contains 11 residues. Written as DNA, the CDR3 is TGCAGTGCCCCCCTAGATGAAAAACTGTTTTTT. Translating it yields CSAPLDEKLFF.

This chain uses TRBV6-6 with TRBJ1-5; TRBD1 aligns across 8 bases. Per germline, CDR1 MNHNY and CDR2 SVGAGI (reference sequence). V gave up 4 bases and J gave up 0 bases; unmatched junction bases: 5. The CDR3 runs to 16 residues. The CDR3 reads CASSSGQGTSNQPQHF. CDR3 nucleotides: TGTGCCAGCAGTTCCGGACAGGGAACTAGCAATCAGCCCCAGCATTTT.

This chain links TRBV6-5 with TRBJ2-1; D is ambiguous. The CDR3 covers 12 residues. The V end lost 7 bases, the J end lost 6 bases, and 10 bases lay between the germline ends. The V gene's germline CDR1 is MNHEY and CDR2 SVGAGI. The CDR3 loop is CASTALSNEQFF. CDR3 DNA sequence: TGTGCCAGCACCGCACTTAGCAATGAGCAGTTCTTC.

This clone was counted between two and nine times. The chain couples TRBV4-2 to TRBJ1-2; D may be TRBD1 (6 bases). Germline V lookup: CDR1 LGHNA, CDR2 YNFKEQ. The CDR3 sequence is 16 residues long. Between the trimmed V and J ends, which lost 1 base and 4 bases, there was a span of 16 bases. The chain's CDR3 is CASSQGGRGDGYGYTF. CDR3 coding DNA: TGTGCCAGCAGCCAAGGGGGGAGGGGGGATGGCTATGGCTACACCTTC.

This clone has a handful of counts. Other DNA sequences in the sample encode the same CDR3. The chain has TRBV6-5 and TRBJ1-2, with 10 bases lining up with TRBD1. CDR1 is MNHEY, CDR2 SVGAGI, per germline. V lost 0 bases, J lost 4 bases, and 5 bases stayed unmatched. The length of the CDR3 is 16 residues. CDR3 region: CASSYSRTGGSYGYTF. The CDR3 nucleotides are TGTGCCAGCAGTTACTCGAGGACAGGGGGATCCTATGGCTACACCTTC.

Note on this clone: The sample contains more than one DNA sequence encoding this CDR3. The chain joins TRBV3-1 (or the pseudogene TRBV3-2) to TRBJ2-5; D gene unclear. There are 13 residues in the CDR3. The germline V and J ends were trimmed by 3 bases and 5 bases, with 10 bases remaining between them. CDR1 is LGHDT, CDR2 YNNKEL, per germline (reference sequence). CDR3: CASSQVAGETQYF. CDR3 DNA: TGTGCCAGCAGCCAGGTAGCCGGGGAGACCCAGTACTTC.

The chain joins TRBV7-2 to TRBJ1-1; D remains ambiguous. CDR1 and CDR2 from the germline V gene are SGHTA and FQGNSA. CDR3 length equals 15 residues. The V and J ends lost 5 bases and 1 base respectively, with 14 bases between them. The CDR3 protein is CASSPLGRTNTEAFF. The CDR3 DNA sequence: TGTGCCAGCAGCCCTCTGGGGAGGACGAACACTGAAGCTTTCTTT.

The rearrangement links TRBV9 to TRBJ2-5; 10 bases line up with TRBD2. Looked up from germline, CDR1 is SGDLS and CDR2 is YYNGEE. This CDR3 spans 16 amino acids. Trimming cost V 4 bases and J 5 bases; bases outside gene matches: 11. CDR3 region: CASSPGASGSGETQYF. CDR3 coding DNA: TGTGCCAGCAGCCCAGGGGCTAGCGGGAGTGGGGAGACCCAGTACTTC.

The rearrangement uses TRBV19 and TRBJ1-6, with TRBD1 matching 8 bases. The ends lost 6 bases at V and 8 bases at J; junction bases unmatched: 3. This CDR3 has 13 amino acids. Germline V gene lookup returns CDR1 LNHDA and CDR2 SQIVND (reference sequence). CDR3 amino acids: CASRPGQDSPLHF. CDR3 nucleotide sequence: TGTGCCAGTAGGCCGGGACAGGATTCACCCCTCCACTTT.

The rearrangement uses TRBV6-5 and TRBJ1-5; D perhaps matches TRBD1 (6 bases). Germline CDR1 and CDR2: MNHEY and SVGAGI. V was shortened by 6 bases and J by 9 bases, with 18 bases between the two germline ends. The CDR3 is made up of 14 amino acids. The CDR3 region has the DNA TGTGCCAGCAGCCTCTCGGCAGGGGCTCGGCCCCAGCATTTT. It yields the protein CASSLSAGARPQHF.

In its sample, this clone was seen a few times. V usage is TRBV3-1 (or the pseudogene TRBV3-2) and J usage is TRBJ1-3, with D possibly matching TRBD1 (6 bases). Germline V gives CDR1 LGHDT, CDR2 YNNKEL (reference sequence). The CDR3 sequence is 16 residues long. The V end was cut by 1 base, the J end by 1 base, with 11 bases between. The CDR3 DNA follows: TGTGCCAGCAGCCAAGGAAGGGGGTCATCTGGAAACACCATATATTTT. Residues: CASSQGRGSSGNTIYF.

The gene calls are TRBV7-2 and TRBJ1-1; no firm D call. This CDR3 region has 12 residues. The V and J ends lost 2 bases and 8 bases respectively, with 9 bases between them. The germline CDR1 and CDR2 sequences are SGHTA and FQGNSA. The CDR3 reads CASSLSAGEAFF. The CDR3 nucleotides read TGTGCCAGCAGCTTATCGGCGGGAGAAGCTTTCTTT.

The genes are TRBV6-1 and TRBJ1-5; 10 bases are shared with TRBD1. Trimming took 3 bases from V and 7 from J; bases not matched to a gene: 6. CDR3 length equals 15 residues. Germline lookup yields CDR1 MNHNS and CDR2 SASEGT. Here the CDR3 reads CASSDRQGARQPQHF. For the CDR3, the DNA is TGTGCCAGCAGTGATAGACAGGGGGCTAGGCAGCCCCAGCATTTT.

The V and J genes are TRBV11-2 and TRBJ2-1, with D maybe TRBD1 (6 bases). Germline loops: CDR1 SGHAT, CDR2 FQNNGV. The CDR3 contains 15 residues. Trimming took off 1 base at V and 2 bases at J, with 9 bases between the two ends. DNA for the CDR3: TGTGCCAGCAGCTTAGCGGGGACAACCTACAATGAGCAGTTCTTC. It codes for CASSLAGTTYNEQFF.

This chain joins TRBV9 and TRBJ1-1; 7 nucleotides agree with TRBD1. Per the germline V gene, CDR1 is SGDLS and CDR2 is YYNGEE. The CDR3 spans 14 residues. With V trimmed by 3 bases and J by 0 bases, 2 bases remained unmatched. The CDR3 loop reads CASSAGTVNTEAFF. For the CDR3, the DNA is TGTGCCAGCAGCGCCGGGACAGTGAACACTGAAGCTTTCTTT.

This clone was recorded only once. This rearrangement joins TRBV6-1 to TRBJ1-5; D is undetermined. V shed 0 bases and J shed 6 bases, with 12 bases lying between them. Looked up from germline, CDR1 is MNHNS and CDR2 is SASEGT. This CDR3 comprises 15 residues. This CDR3 reads CASSEAAGIGQPQHF. DNA for the CDR3: TGTGCCAGCAGTGAAGCGGCGGGGATAGGTCAGCCCCAGCATTTT.

J is TRBJ2-3 and V is TRBV10-2; TRBD2 agrees at 11 bases. V dropped 11 bases and J dropped 10; count of bases not matched to a gene: 14. Germline V CDR1 and CDR2: WSHSY, SAAADI. This CDR3 spans 14 amino acids. CDR3 coding DNA: TGCGCCTCCCGGCCTAAACTAGCGGGGGACGCGCAGTATTTT. Amino acid sequence: CASRPKLAGDAQYF.

V usage is TRBV27 and J usage is TRBJ2-3, with TRBD1 as a possible D gene (5 bases). The CDR3 extends over 12 amino acids. The V end was cut by 6 bases, the J end by 5 bases, with 9 bases between. CDR1 and CDR2 (germline): MNHEY, SMNVEV (reference sequence). CDR3 residues: CASRGPGDTQYF. The CDR3 DNA sequence: TGTGCCAGCAGGGGGCCGGGAGATACGCAGTATTTT.

The genes are TRBV4-1 and TRBJ1-1; no reliable D call. V gave up 0 bases and J gave up 5 bases, with 13 bases separating them. This CDR3 has 15 amino acids. Germline CDR1 MGHRA, CDR2 YSYEKL. CDR3 coding DNA: TGCGCCAGCAGCCAAGAAGAGGGCGCATATACTGAAGCTTTCTTT. Protein product: CASSQEEGAYTEAFF.

Only a few counts were recorded for this clone. V is TRBV12-3 or TRBV12-4 and J is TRBJ1-1, with TRBD1 matching over 9 bases. There are 13 residues in the CDR3. V was clipped by 5 bases and J by 8 bases; unmatched bases: 6. The CDR3 protein is CASSDRGGPEAFF. CDR3 nucleotides: TGTGCCAGCAGTGACAGGGGGGGGCCGGAAGCTTTCTTT.

V gene TRBV5-4 combines with J gene TRBJ1-3, with D perhaps TRBD1 (6 bases). Per germline, CDR1 SGHNT and CDR2 YYREEE (reference sequence). Trimming cost V 4 bases and J 6 bases, with 17 bases left between them. This CDR3 is built from 15 residues. DNA of the CDR3: TGTGCCAGCAGCCGTGAGGCAGGGGATGTAAACACCATATATTTT. As protein: CASSREAGDVNTIYF. Based on the CDR3 plus reference TRBV5-4 and TRBJ1-3, the full variable domain is ETGVTQSPTHLIKTRGQQVTLRCSSQSGHNTVSWYQQALGQGPQFIFQYYREEENGRGNFPPRFSGLQFPNYSSELNVNALELDDSALYLCASSREAGDVNTIYFGEGSWLTVV.